Presented here are 23 T cell receptor beta chains from one specimen sequenced in a study of blood T cells in healthy people across ages. It was with a sample-barcoded 5' primer and a J-beta primer mix that a second PCR of about 6 to 12 cycles was run. Each CDR3 protein gets one entry after TCRdb re-called the 5' RACE reads with MiXCR. The sample lists under 2,000,000 distinct CDR3 sequences, 49% occurring once. Input material: blood. Receptor source: a woman between 35 and 50 years old in good health.

The chain joins TRBV29-1 to TRBJ1-1, with a weak D call TRBD1 (6 bases). CDR1 is SQVTM and CDR2 is ANQGSEA in the germline V gene. The CDR3 runs to 13 residues. Trimming left V 4 bases short and J 3 bases short, with 12 bases between. CDR3 in amino acids: CSVGGGLYTEAFF. Here the CDR3 DNA reads TGCAGCGTTGGTGGGGGGCTTTACACTGAAGCTTTCTTT.

This chain connects TRBV12-3 or TRBV12-4 to TRBJ2-5; 9 nucleotides agree with TRBD2. CDR3 length: 14 residues. The J segment lost 9 bases and the V segment lost 5 bases, leaving 10 bases of the junction unmatched. CDR3 sequence (DNA): TGTGCCAGCAGTCCGGGACTAGCTGTGGAGGCCCAGTACTTC. Translating it yields CASSPGLAVEAQYF.

This clonotype was seen only a few times. V is TRBV4-2 and J is TRBJ2-6; D gene ambiguous. The CDR3 is 17 amino acids. V was trimmed by 0 bases and J by 2 bases, leaving 11 bases between them. Germline V gene lookup returns CDR1 LGHNA and CDR2 YNFKEQ. The CDR3 coding sequence is TGTGCCAGCAGCCAAGATCGAAGCCAGCCTGGGGCCAACGTCCTGACTTTC. This sequence encodes CASSQDRSQPGANVLTF.

This clonotype was seen more than once but under ten times. The chain employs TRBV6-1 and TRBJ2-4, with TRBD2 matching over 7 bases. Unmatched junction bases numbered 19, after V lost 8 bases and J lost 0 bases. Germline V gives CDR1 MNHNS, CDR2 SASEGT. The CDR3 consists of 19 residues. CDR3 DNA: TGTGCCAGCCCCGGGATGGCGGGGGTCCCCCTTCTAGCCAAAAACATTCAGTACTTC. It codes for CASPGMAGVPLLAKNIQYF.

This chain uses TRBV10-2 with TRBJ2-7; TRBD2 matches at 11 bases. The germline V gene has CDR1 WSHSY and CDR2 SAAADI. Trimming at V came to 6 bases and at J to 3 bases, leaving 7 bases not matched to a gene. The CDR3 extends over 15 amino acids. The CDR3 spells CASSGSGGALYEQYF. CDR3 in DNA: TGCGCCAGCAGCGGTAGCGGGGGGGCCCTCTACGAGCAGTACTTC.

DNA of the CDR3: TGTGCCAGCAGTTTCGGCTCGGTACCAACAGGGACGGAGACCCAGTACTTC. Protein: CASSFGSVPTGTETQYF. J is TRBJ2-5 and V is TRBV12-3 or TRBV12-4, with D possibly TRBD1 on 6 matching bases. CDR3 size: 17 residues. The ends were cut back, 3 bases at V and 5 bases at J, with 22 bases in the middle.

In its sample, this clonotype was seen a few times. V is TRBV6-6 and J is TRBJ1-4; D call uncertain. The CDR3 extends over 11 amino acids. V lost 11 bases to trimming and J lost 7 bases, with 11 bases between them. Germline loops: CDR1 MNHNY, CDR2 SVGAGI (reference sequence). The CDR3 is CASTRGEKLFF. Here the CDR3 DNA reads TGTGCCTCCACTCGGGGTGAAAAACTGTTTTTT.

The chain employs TRBV5-1 and TRBJ2-3; 7 bases match TRBD2. V was clipped by 4 bases and J by 6 bases; unmatched bases: 11. CDR1 and CDR2 from the germline V gene are SGHRS and YFSETQ. The length of the CDR3 is 15 residues. The CDR3 bases are TGCGCCAGCAGCGCCAGCGGGGCCGTAAAGGATACGCAGTATTTT. Amino acid sequence: CASSASGAVKDTQYF.

The chain uses TRBV20-1 and TRBJ2-1; weak D call: TRBD1 (5 bases). Trimming stripped 4 bases from V and 0 bases from J, with 10 bases between. The germline CDR1 and CDR2 sequences are DFQATT and SNEGSKA (reference sequence). The CDR3 is 14 residues long. This CDR3 is CSATPGNSYNEQFF. The CDR3, as DNA: TGCAGTGCTACCCCAGGGAACTCCTACAATGAGCAGTTCTTC.

On this clonotype: At one end the junction does not follow the germline gene, possibly because of a read error. The chain uses TRBV5-1 and TRBJ2-1; TRBD2 matches 11 bases. Germline CDR1 reads SGHRS; CDR2 reads YFSETQ. The CDR3 covers 16 residues. CDR3 nucleotide sequence: TGTGCCAGCAGTCCCGCTAGCGGGGGGTCCTACAATGAGCAGTTCTTC. Residues: CASSPASGGSYNEQFF.

This chain uses TRBV28 with TRBJ2-1; 8 bases are a match to TRBD1. The CDR3 extends over 15 amino acids. V trimming: 5 bases; J trimming: 7 bases; junction bases outside the gene matches: 10. Germline CDR1 and CDR2: MDHEN and SYDVKM. In DNA form, the CDR3 reads TGTGCCAGCAGTCACACTGGACAGGGCGGGAATGAGCAGTTCTTC. Translated: CASSHTGQGGNEQFF.

The chain joins TRBV29-1 to TRBJ2-3; TRBD2 matches at 7 bases. The V gene's germline CDR1 is SQVTM and CDR2 ANQGSEA. The CDR3 length is 14 residues. V dropped 8 bases and J dropped 1; count of bases not matched to a gene: 9. CDR3 region: CSISGTIGTDTQYF. The CDR3, as DNA: TGCAGCATCTCCGGGACTATAGGCACAGATACGCAGTATTTT.

The CDR3 DNA reads TGCAGTGCTGGCCCCGGGACAGGGGCCCAGCCCCAGCATTTT. Translated: CSAGPGTGAQPQHF. This chain connects TRBV20-1 to TRBJ1-5, with 10 nucleotides matching TRBD1. The CDR3 contains 14 residues. Germline-derived CDR1 and CDR2 are DFQATT and SNEGSKA (reference sequence). Unmatched junction bases numbered 8, after V lost 5 bases and J lost 7 bases.

This clonotype was recorded a few times. The chain joins TRBV9 to TRBJ2-5; maybe TRBD2 (5 bases). Germline loops: CDR1 SGDLS, CDR2 YYNGEE. V was trimmed by 6 bases and J by 2 bases, leaving 14 bases between them. The CDR3 is made up of 14 amino acids. This CDR3 is CASNHGEPQETQYF. The CDR3 nucleotides are TGTGCCAGCAATCACGGGGAACCGCAAGAGACCCAGTACTTC.

This clonotype was seen a few times. The chain couples TRBV13 to TRBJ2-5; 14 bases align to TRBD2. Germline V CDR1 and CDR2: PRHDT, FYEKMQ (reference sequence). V was clipped by 5 bases and J by 2 bases; unmatched bases: 4. CDR3 length: 16 residues. The CDR3 DNA is TGTGCCAGCAGCCACGGGACTAGCGGGAGTCAAGAGACCCAGTACTTC. It translates to CASSHGTSGSQETQYF. Full variable domain (missing parts from reference TRBV13 and TRBJ2-5): AAGVIQSPRHLIKEKRETATLKCYPIPRHDTVYWYQQGPGQDPQFLISFYEKMQSDKGSIPDRFSAQQFSDYHSELNMSSLELGDSALYFCASSHGTSGSQETQYFGPGTRLLVL.

In its sample, this clonotype was seen a few times. This chain uses TRBV24-1 with TRBJ1-4; TRBD1 is a possible D gene (5 bases). The V end was cut by 4 bases, the J end by 5 bases, with 13 bases between. Germline lookup yields CDR1 KGHDR and CDR2 SFDVKD. This CDR3 is built from 15 residues. The CDR3 DNA follows: TGTGCCACCAGTGAGTCGGGACCGGCAAATGAAAAACTGTTTTTT. As protein: CATSESGPANEKLFF.

The chain is built from TRBV12-3 or TRBV12-4 and TRBJ2-5, with 8 positions matching TRBD2. With V trimmed by 0 bases and J by 5 bases, 5 bases remained unmatched. CDR3 length: 15 residues. The CDR3 nucleotides read TGTGCCAGCAGTTTAGCGACGGGGGGGACGGAGACCCAGTACTTC. This translates into CASSLATGGTETQYF.

This clonotype occurred a few times. The V gene is TRBV18, the J gene TRBJ2-5; D is possibly TRBD1 (7 bases). The V end lost 3 bases, the J end lost 1 base, and 15 bases lay between the germline ends. The germline gives CDR1 KGHSH, CDR2 LQKENI. This CDR3 comprises 16 residues. The chain's CDR3 is CASSPAAGGLQETQYF. The DNA of the CDR3 is TGTGCCAGCTCACCGGCGGCAGGGGGGCTCCAAGAGACCCAGTACTTC.

This clonotype came up a few times. The rearrangement uses TRBV28 and TRBJ2-1; D is undetermined. This CDR3 contains 11 residues. CDR1 and CDR2 from the germline V gene are MDHEN and SYDVKM. V lost 7 bases and J 4 bases, leaving 5 bases between the germline ends. CDR3 coding DNA: TGTGCCAGCAACGGGTACAATGAGCAGTTCTTC. Translating it yields CASNGYNEQFF.

This clonotype was detected a few times. The CDR3 DNA reads as TGTGCCAGCAGCATGGGACAGCACTCTGGGGCCAACGTCCTGACTTTC. This gives the protein CASSMGQHSGANVLTF. The chain uses TRBV7-2 and TRBJ2-6, with 7 bases identical to TRBD1. Germline-derived CDR1 and CDR2 are SGHTA and FQGNSA. V gave up 5 bases and J gave up 0 bases; unmatched junction bases: 4. CDR3 length: 16 amino acids. The full variable domain, with the rest looked up from reference TRBV7-2 and TRBJ2-6, is GAGVSQSPSNKVTEKGKDVELRCDPISGHTALYWYRQSLGQGLEFLIYFQGNSAPDKSGLPSDRFSAERTGGSVSTLTIQRTQQEDSAVYLCASSMGQHSGANVLTFGAGSRLTVL.

A remark on this clonotype: This may be a read error, as it is one base from a much larger clone. The genes are TRBV5-1 and TRBJ2-7; TRBD1 matches 8 bases. The CDR3 sequence is 16 residues long. Trimming removed 4 bases from V and 7 bases from J; junction bases left unmatched: 16. Germline lookup yields CDR1 SGHRS and CDR2 YFSETQ. CDR3 region: CASSRNGQGGSNEQYF. CDR3 nucleotides: TGCGCCAGCAGCCGAAACGGACAGGGAGGTAGCAATGAGCAGTACTTC.

The rearrangement joins TRBV12-3 or TRBV12-4 to TRBJ2-1, with TRBD2 matching 12 bases. V shed 7 bases and J 4 bases; nucleotides not matched to a gene: 8. The CDR3 length is 16 residues. Here the CDR3 DNA reads TGTGCCAGCAACCCGGGACTAGCGGGCGCATACAATGAGCAGTTCTTC. This encodes CASNPGLAGAYNEQFF.

A few counts support this clonotype. The rearrangement uses TRBV6-2 or TRBV6-3 and TRBJ2-1; 10 nucleotides align to TRBD2. Germline V gives CDR1 MNHEY, CDR2 SVGEGT. Unmatched junction bases numbered 9, after V lost 6 bases and J lost 7 bases. The CDR3 has 15 amino acids. This CDR3 is CASRGGTSETNEQFF. Here the CDR3 DNA reads TGTGCCAGCAGGGGGGGGACTAGCGAGACGAATGAGCAGTTCTTC.